A selection of T cell receptor beta chains follows, all from one sample in a study of blood T cell repertoires in COVID-19. Profiling relied on immunoSEQ multiplex PCR, and the TCRdb table lists in-frame clones only, not all of them. The table includes about 480,000 clones, 87% detected once. The sequenced sample was PBMCs or T cells enriched from blood (not recorded which). Receptor source: a woman aged 18-35 years with acute COVID-19. Each CDR3 is given with its conserved first and last residue. The order of the fields is J gene, D gene, clone size, V gene, CDR3 DNA, CDR3 protein. A D gene is named only where the DNA matches it firmly. Size is omitted from some rows. Given values are once, few, many or a class for expanded clones.

J gene: TRBJ1-3
D gene: TRBD1
clone size: -
V gene: TRBV27
CDR3 DNA: TGTGCCAGCGCTCCGGACAGGGGCGTTGTTGGAAACACCATATATTTT
CDR3 protein: CASAPDRGVVGNTIYF

J gene: TRBJ2-2
D gene: -
clone size: once
V gene: TRBV19
CDR3 DNA: TGTGCCAGTAGTATTACCCATTACAGGGGGGGGAACACCGGGGAGCTGTTTTTT
CDR3 protein: CASSITHYRGGNTGELFF

J gene: TRBJ1-6
D gene: TRBD1
clone size: few
V gene: TRBV14
CDR3 DNA: TGTGCCAGCAGCCAGACAGGGAATTCACCCCTCCACTTT
CDR3 protein: CASSQTGNSPLHF

J gene: TRBJ2-7
D gene: -
clone size: -
V gene: TRBV7-2
CDR3 DNA: TGTGCCAGCAGCTTCGACAGCCAGTCCTACGAGCAGTACTTC
CDR3 protein: CASSFDSQSYEQYF

J gene: TRBJ2-5
D gene: -
clone size: -
V gene: TRBV25-1
CDR3 DNA: TGTGCCAGCAGTGAATCTGACAGCAAAAGGACCCAGTACTTC
CDR3 protein: CASSESDSKRTQYF

J gene: TRBJ2-1
D gene: TRBD1
clone size: -
V gene: TRBV5-1
CDR3 DNA: TGCGCCAGCAGCTACCCCGGGGACAGGGTGAGTAATGAGCAGTTCTTC
CDR3 protein: CASSYPGDRVSNEQFF

J gene: TRBJ2-3
D gene: TRBD1
clone size: once
V gene: TRBV9
CDR3 DNA: TGTGCCAGCAGCGACAGGACAGGAAGCACAGATACGCAGTATTTT
CDR3 protein: CASSDRTGSTDTQYF

J gene: TRBJ1-2
D gene: -
clone size: -
V gene: TRBV5-6
CDR3 DNA: TGTGCCAGCGGACTAGGGGATTATGGCTACACCTTC
CDR3 protein: CASGLGDYGYTF

J gene: TRBJ1-1
D gene: -
clone size: -
V gene: TRBV5-6
CDR3 DNA: TGTGCCAGCAGCTTGTCCAGGGCGGCTGAAGCTTTCTTT
CDR3 protein: CASSLSRAAEAFF

J gene: TRBJ2-7
D gene: -
clone size: -
V gene: TRBV16
CDR3 DNA: TGTGCCAGCAGCCAACGGGCGGGGGCCTCCTACGAGCAGTACTTC
CDR3 protein: CASSQRAGASYEQYF

J gene: TRBJ1-6
D gene: -
clone size: -
V gene: TRBV27
CDR3 DNA: TGTGCCAGCAGTTTAGGTCAGGGTGTTTCACCCCTCCACTTT
CDR3 protein: CASSLGQGVSPLHF

J gene: TRBJ1-2
D gene: -
clone size: once
V gene: TRBV6-2/TRBV6-3
CDR3 DNA: TGTGCCAGCAGTTACTCGTCAGGGGTCGGCTACACCTTC
CDR3 protein: CASSYSSGVGYTF

J gene: TRBJ1-3
D gene: -
clone size: -
V gene: TRBV4-1
CDR3 DNA: TGCGCCAGCAGCCAAAGGTCCAGGCCCGGCTCTGGAAACACCATATATTTT
CDR3 protein: CASSQRSRPGSGNTIYF

J gene: TRBJ1-1
D gene: TRBD1
clone size: -
V gene: TRBV29-1
CDR3 DNA: TGCAGCGTTTCCGGGACAGGGGGCACTGAAGCTTTCTTT
CDR3 protein: CSVSGTGGTEAFF

J gene: TRBJ1-4
D gene: -
clone size: -
V gene: TRBV30
CDR3 DNA: TGTGCCTGGACGGACTTGGTGAGGGGGGAAAAACTGTTTTTT
CDR3 protein: CAWTDLVRGEKLFF

J gene: TRBJ2-7
D gene: -
clone size: -
V gene: TRBV7-9
CDR3 DNA: TGTGCCAGCAGCTTAGTTCCAGGTAGCGGCTACGAGCAGTACTTC
CDR3 protein: CASSLVPGSGYEQYF

J gene: TRBJ1-1
D gene: TRBD1
clone size: -
V gene: TRBV7-2
CDR3 DNA: TGTGCCAGCAGCTCACAGGGGGCGAACACTGAAGCTTTCTTT
CDR3 protein: CASSSQGANTEAFF

J gene: TRBJ1-5
D gene: -
clone size: -
V gene: TRBV15
CDR3 DNA: TGTGCCACCAGCCCCACTGGTGCGGCCCAGCATTTT
CDR3 protein: CATSPTGAAQHF

J gene: TRBJ1-4
D gene: -
clone size: -
V gene: TRBV18
CDR3 DNA: TGTGCCAGCTCACTTAGGACACCAGATGAAAAACTGTTTTTT
CDR3 protein: CASSLRTPDEKLFF